This T cell receptor beta chain came from a study of CD8 T cells in ankylosing spondylitis. TCRdb used MiXCR to reprocess the 5' RACE reads, holding one entry per CDR3 protein. The sample shows 200,000 or so distinct CDR3 sequences, over 10% of them seen only once. This clonotype was detected ten times or more. Its specificity is not known. This CDR3 spans 14 amino acids. The V end was cut by 6 bases, the J end by 3 bases, with 14 bases between. The study's findings and limits: A subset of motif variants has previously been described in the synovial fluid and blood of reactive arthritis. Disease-linked clones were reportedly significantly enriched in matched ankylosing spondylitis synovial fluid.

The chain couples TRBV12-3 or TRBV12-4 to TRBJ2-5, with a possible D match to TRBD1 (5 bases). The receptor was isolated from a female donor with ankylosing spondylitis or in good health (not recorded which). The specimen was blood, either unsorted or a sorted T cell fraction (not recorded which). The CDR3 nucleotides are TGTGCCAGCAGCCCCTATGGGGCAGAAGAGACCCAGTACTTC. This sequence encodes CASSPYGAEETQYF.